A selection of T cell receptor beta chains follows, all from one sample in a study of cytomegalovirus exposure and HLA in healthy donors. The method was immunoSEQ multiplex PCR; TCRdb's version includes in-frame clones alone and lacks a portion of them. This table holds some 99,000 clones, around 67% found once. The specimen sequenced was PBMCs. The receptors stem from a male donor in good health and CMV-seronegative. The CDR3 runs from the conserved cysteine through the conserved F or W. The D gene is left open where the match is weak. Not all rows give a size; the values are once, few, many and, for expanded clones, a class.

>TRBV11-1|-|-|TRBJ2-7
TGTGCCAGCAGCTTAGCGCCTTACAGCAGCTACGAGCAGTACTTC
CASSLAPYSSYEQYF
>TRBV15|-|-|TRBJ2-5
TGTGCCACCAGCAGATACAGGGAGGAGACCCAGTACTTC
CATSRYREETQYF
>TRBV30|TRBD1|-|TRBJ2-2
TGTGCCTGGAGTATACCGGACAGGCAAACCGGGGAGCTGTTTTTT
CAWSIPDRQTGELFF
>TRBV30|-|-|TRBJ2-7
TGTGCCTGGAGTGGGACAGTCTCCTACGAGCAGTACTTC
CAWSGTVSYEQYF
>TRBV27|-|-|TRBJ2-7
TGTGCCAGCAGTTTAGGCGGTATATACGAGCAGTACTTC
CASSLGGIYEQYF
>TRBV27|TRBD1|-|TRBJ2-7
TGTGCCAGCAGTCCCCGGGACAGATCCTACGAGCAGTACTTC
CASSPRDRSYEQYF
>TRBV5-1|TRBD1|few|TRBJ1-1
TGCGCCAGCAGCTCGTCGACAGGGATGAACACTGAAGCTTTCTTT
CASSSSTGMNTEAFF
>TRBV7-2|TRBD1|few|TRBJ1-4
TGTGCCAGCAGCGGACAGGGGGCGGGCGGTGAAAAACTGTTTTTT
CASSGQGAGGEKLFF
>TRBV5-1|-|-|TRBJ1-3
TGCGCCAGCAGCTTGGGGGCAGTTAGCTCTGGAAACACCATATATTTT
CASSLGAVSSGNTIYF
>TRBV14|-|once|TRBJ2-7
TGTGCCAGCAGCCAAGAAAGGGGGAGTAACCACGAGCAGTACTTC
CASSQERGSNHEQYF
>TRBV25-1|-|-|TRBJ2-1
TGTGCCAGCAGAGCCATAGGGGGTAGTGAGCAGTTCTTC
CASRAIGGSEQFF
>TRBV29-1|-|-|TRBJ1-1
TGCAGCGTTGAAGAGGCGGGCCGGGCGGTAGCTTTCTTT
CSVEEAGRAVAFF
>TRBV2|TRBD1|-|TRBJ1-2
TGTGCCAGAAGGGGGCCAGCCGGAAAAGCTAACTATGGCTACACCTTC
CARRGPAGKANYGYTF
>TRBV7-9|-|-|TRBJ1-1
TGTGCCAGCAGCTTAGGGCTGGGGCAGAACACTGAAGCTTTCTTT
CASSLGLGQNTEAFF
>TRBV7-6|TRBD1|-|TRBJ1-4
TGTGCCAGCAGCTTATCGGGGACAGGGGGGTATGAAAAACTGTTTTTT
CASSLSGTGGYEKLFF
>TRBV7-6|TRBD1|-|TRBJ2-7
TGTGCCAGCAGCATAAACAGGGGCTCCTACGAGCAGTACTTC
CASSINRGSYEQYF
>TRBV5-4|-|-|TRBJ1-1
TGTGCCAGCAGCTTGGAGTTCGCTATGAACACTGAAGCTTTCTTT
CASSLEFAMNTEAFF
>TRBV27|TRBD1|-|TRBJ1-3
TGTGCCAGCAGTTTATCTTACTTAACAGGGGGCCTTGGAAACACCATATATTTT
CASSLSYLTGGLGNTIYF
>TRBV25-1|-|-|TRBJ2-7
TGTGCCAGCAGTGAGTCTTACAGCCCCTACGAGCAGTACTTC
CASSESYSPYEQYF
>TRBV6-1|TRBD1|-|TRBJ2-4
TGTGCCAGCAGTGAACGACAGGGTCAGCTAGCCAAAAACATTCAGTACTTC
CASSERQGQLAKNIQYF
>TRBV19|TRBD1|-|TRBJ1-3
TGTGCCAGTAGTTTCACGACAGGGGCCTCTGGAAACACCATATATTTT
CASSFTTGASGNTIYF
>TRBV25-1|TRBD1|-|TRBJ1-2
TGTGCCAGCAGCGCGACAGGGATCTATGGCTACACCTTC
CASSATGIYGYTF
>TRBV6-1|-|-|TRBJ2-7
TGTGCCAGCACCGAGACAGCCTACGAGCAGTACTTC
CASTETAYEQYF
>TRBV6-5|-|-|TRBJ2-7
TGTGCCAGCAGTTACTCGAAGCTGTACGAGCAGTACTTC
CASSYSKLYEQYF
>TRBV19|TRBD1|-|TRBJ1-2
TGTGCCAGTAGTATCGGAATCCGGGACAGCACTACAACTAACTATGGCTACACCTTC
CASSIGIRDSTTTNYGYTF
>TRBV28|TRBD1|-|TRBJ2-2
TGTGCCAGCAGTTTGCGGGCCGACAGGGTTAGCACCGGGGAGCTGTTTTTT
CASSLRADRVSTGELFF
>TRBV5-1|-|few|TRBJ1-1
TGCGCCAGCAGCTTGGGGGGGGTCGTGGGCACTGAAGCTTTCTTT
CASSLGGVVGTEAFF
>TRBV9|TRBD2|-|TRBJ2-3
TGTGCCAGCAGCGTATCCGGGAGGGAAACAGATACGCAGTATTTT
CASSVSGRETDTQYF
>TRBV5-4|TRBD1|-|TRBJ2-2
TGTGCCAGCAGCCCAAGGACAGGATCTTCTACCACCGGGGAGCTGTTTTTT
CASSPRTGSSTTGELFF
>TRBV9|-|-|TRBJ1-1
TGTGCCAGCAGCGTAGCGACAGACAACACTGAAGCTTTCTTT
CASSVATDNTEAFF
>TRBV7-9|-|-|TRBJ2-3
TGTGCCAGCAGCCGACTCGGGGGAGATACGCAGTATTTT
CASSRLGGDTQYF
>TRBV7-9|-|-|TRBJ1-1
TGTGCCAGCAGCCGTACAGGCGCTGAAGCTTTCTTT
CASSRTGAEAFF
>TRBV7-2|TRBD2|-|TRBJ2-1
TGTGCCAGCAGCTTATATAGCGGGAGGTCCTACAATGAGCAGTTCTTC
CASSLYSGRSYNEQFF
>TRBV7-9|-|-|TRBJ1-4
TGTGCCAGCAGTGGCAGTCTCAGGACTAATGAAAAACTGTTTTTT
CASSGSLRTNEKLFF
>TRBV27|-|-|TRBJ2-1
TGTGCCAGCAGTTACTACGGACAGATCCACAATGAGCAGTTCTTC
CASSYYGQIHNEQFF
>TRBV25-1|TRBD2|-|TRBJ2-5
TGTGCCAGCAGTGGCAAGCCGGAACTAGCGGGAGAGTTAGAGACCCAGTACTTC
CASSGKPELAGELETQYF
>TRBV19|TRBD1|-|TRBJ1-5
TGTGCCAGTAGTATAGTTCAGGGGGCAATCACGAATCAGCCCCAGCATTTT
CASSIVQGAITNQPQHF
>TRBV28|-|-|TRBJ1-2
TGTGCCAGCACTCCGGGACTCAACTATGGCTACACCTTC
CASTPGLNYGYTF
>TRBV5-1|-|-|TRBJ2-1
TGCGCCAGCAGCTTGACAAGGGGGGGAAGCTCCTACAATGAGCAGTTCTTC
CASSLTRGGSSYNEQFF
>TRBV28|-|-|TRBJ2-3
TGTGCCAGCAGTTTTGGAGGGTTCACAGATACGCAGTATTTT
CASSFGGFTDTQYF
>TRBV5-1|-|few|TRBJ1-1
TGCGCCAGCAGCTTGGCTACGGGGATGAACACTGAAGCTTTCTTT
CASSLATGMNTEAFF
>TRBV7-9|-|-|TRBJ1-1
TGTGCCAGCAGCTTAGTCGCAGGGAACACTGAAGCTTTCTTT
CASSLVAGNTEAFF